What follows describes a single T cell receptor (beta chain). Germline CDR1 reads LNHDA; CDR2 reads SQIVND (reference sequence). The CDR3 extends over 16 amino acids. The trim removed 6 bases at V and 5 bases at J, leaving 7 bases unmatched. This entry is derived from a study of blood T cell repertoires in COVID-19. Looking at the study overall: The United States, Italy and Spain provided the acute and convalescent COVID-19 samples. The cDNA or gDNA used as material had been derived from T cells, B-cell-depleted T cells, or PBMCs.

In the study's own analysis: Amplification from reference gene primers served as the basis for estimated nucleated cell counts. Clones were sequenced by immunoSEQ multiplex PCR, and TCRdb holds only the in-frame ones, with some missing. Clone size and V and J calls were adopted from that table, with D and trimming inferred from the DNA. The sample lists fewer than 150,000 clones, 70% to 90% occurring once. The V gene is TRBV19, the J gene TRBJ2-2, with 12 bases identical to TRBD1. The sample taken for sequencing was peripheral blood. This sequence was found in a man in his 70s who had recovered from COVID-19. The CDR3, as DNA: TGTGCCAGTAGCCTCGGGACAGGGGGCGCGACCGGGGAGCTGTTTTTT. This codes for CASSLGTGGATGELFF. Full variable domain (outside the CDR3, taken from reference TRBV19 and TRBJ2-2): DGGITQSPKYLFRKEGQNVTLSCEQNLNHDAMYWYRQDPGQGLRLIYYSQIVNDFQKGDIAEGYSVSREKKESFPLTVTSAQKNPTAFYLCASSLGTGGATGELFFGEGSRLTVL.